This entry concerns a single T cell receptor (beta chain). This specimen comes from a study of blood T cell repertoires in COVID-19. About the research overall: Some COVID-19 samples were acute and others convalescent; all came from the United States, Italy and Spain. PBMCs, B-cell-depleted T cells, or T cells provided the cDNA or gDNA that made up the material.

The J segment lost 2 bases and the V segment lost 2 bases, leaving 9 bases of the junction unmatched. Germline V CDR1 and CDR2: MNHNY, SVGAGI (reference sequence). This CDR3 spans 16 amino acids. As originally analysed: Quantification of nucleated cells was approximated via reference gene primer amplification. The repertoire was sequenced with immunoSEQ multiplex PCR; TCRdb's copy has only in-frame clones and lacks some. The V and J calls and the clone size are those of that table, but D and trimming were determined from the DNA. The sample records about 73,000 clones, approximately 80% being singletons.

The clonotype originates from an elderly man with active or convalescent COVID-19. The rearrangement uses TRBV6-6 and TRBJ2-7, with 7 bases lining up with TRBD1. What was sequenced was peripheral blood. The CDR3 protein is CASSYPTGTGTYEQYF. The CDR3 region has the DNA TGTGCCAGCAGTTACCCGACAGGGACGGGTACCTACGAGCAGTACTTC.